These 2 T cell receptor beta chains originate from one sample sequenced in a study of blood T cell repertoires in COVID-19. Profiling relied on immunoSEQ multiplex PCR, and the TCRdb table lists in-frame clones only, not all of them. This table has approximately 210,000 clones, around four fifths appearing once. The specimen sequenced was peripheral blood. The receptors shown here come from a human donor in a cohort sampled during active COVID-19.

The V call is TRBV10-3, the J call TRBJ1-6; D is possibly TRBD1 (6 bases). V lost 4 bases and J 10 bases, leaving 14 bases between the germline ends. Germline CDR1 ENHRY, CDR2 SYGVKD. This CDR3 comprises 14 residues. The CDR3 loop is CAISVVRGNSPLHF. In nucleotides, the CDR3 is TGTGCCATCAGTGTGGTCAGGGGAAACTCACCCCTCCACTTT.

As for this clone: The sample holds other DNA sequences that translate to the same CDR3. CDR3 nucleotides: TGCGCCAGCAGCTTAGCCCGACAGGTGGGGGATGAGCAGTTCTTC. Translated: CASSLARQVGDEQFF. V gene TRBV5-1 combines with J gene TRBJ2-1; D might be TRBD1 (6 bases). The CDR3 loop spans 15 amino acids. The V end was cut by 2 bases, the J end by 8 bases, with 17 bases between. Germline CDR1 reads SGHRS; CDR2 reads YFSETQ.